Shown below are 11 T cell receptor beta chains from a single sample sequenced in a study of blood T cells in healthy people across ages. Then a second PCR, running about 6 to 12 cycles, was carried out with a sample-barcoded 5' primer and a J-beta primer mix. TCRdb recomputed calls from the 5' RACE reads with MiXCR, one row per CDR3 protein. The sample carries about 680,000 distinct CDR3 sequences, about half recorded once. The sample comprised blood. The receptors come from a woman aged 55-70 years in good health.

This clonotype has a handful of counts. The rearrangement joins TRBV15 to TRBJ2-7; unclear D gene. Per the germline V gene, CDR1 is LNHNV and CDR2 is YYDKDF (reference sequence). This CDR3 region has 14 residues. Trimming cost V 4 bases and J 0 bases, with 10 bases left between them. In DNA form, the CDR3 reads TGTGCCACCAGCACCGGCGGTTCCTCCTACGAGCAGTACTTC. Protein sequence: CATSTGGSSYEQYF.

This clonotype was seen ten or more times. The CDR3 region is CASSLRMGGEQYF. CDR3 bases: TGTGCCAGCAGCCTCCGTATGGGGGGCGAGCAGTACTTC. V gene TRBV7-2 combines with J gene TRBJ2-7; D is perhaps TRBD2 (6 bases). The CDR3 extends over 13 amino acids. Trimming removed 5 bases from V and 6 bases from J, with 14 bases in between. From germline, CDR1 is SGHTA and CDR2 FQGNSA. The full variable domain, rest sourced from reference TRBV7-2 and TRBJ2-7, is GAGVSQSPSNKVTEKGKDVELRCDPISGHTALYWYRQSLGQGLEFLIYFQGNSAPDKSGLPSDRFSAERTGGSVSTLTIQRTQQEDSAVYLCASSLRMGGEQYFGPGTRLTVT.

The J gene is TRBJ2-7, the V gene TRBV15; TRBD2 matches at 12 bases. Trimming removed 5 bases from V and 3 bases from J; junction bases left unmatched: 11. CDR3 length: 17 amino acids. The germline CDR1 and CDR2 sequences are LNHNV and YYDKDF (reference sequence). The CDR3 DNA reads TGTGCCACCAGCGGACACCTAGGACTAGCGGGGAACTACGAGCAGTACTTC. The encoded protein is CATSGHLGLAGNYEQYF.

The chain couples TRBV7-6 to TRBJ2-1; 8 nucleotides align to TRBD2. This CDR3 is 14 amino acids long. V gave up 5 bases and J gave up 6 bases; unmatched junction bases: 6. CDR1 and CDR2 from the germline V gene are SGHVS and FNYEAQ. Written as DNA, the CDR3 is TGTGCCAGCAGCAACCCAGCGGGAGTCAATGAGCAGTTCTTC. It encodes CASSNPAGVNEQFF.

Here the CDR3 reads CASSQLAGNRNYGYTF. The CDR3 coding sequence is TGTGCCAGCAGCCAATTAGCCGGGAATAGAAACTATGGCTACACCTTC. The chain employs TRBV3-1 and TRBJ1-2; D unclear. V dropped 2 bases and J dropped 2 bases, with 15 bases sitting between them. Germline V gene data show CDR1 as LGHDT and CDR2 as YNNKEL (reference sequence). This CDR3 region has 16 residues.

The chain uses TRBV7-9 and TRBJ1-4; TRBD1 might be the D (5 bases). CDR1 SEHNR and CDR2 FQNEAQ come from the germline V gene (reference sequence). Trimming pared 2 bases from V and 7 bases from J, leaving 11 bases between. There are 14 residues in the CDR3. CDR3 protein: CASSLWGGTEKLFF. CDR3 DNA sequence: TGTGCCAGCAGCTTATGGGGAGGGACTGAAAAACTGTTTTTT.

The gene calls are TRBV29-1 and TRBJ2-7; D is unresolved. V lost 8 bases to trimming and J lost 1 base, with 12 bases between them. The CDR3 consists of 12 residues. Per germline, CDR1 SQVTM and CDR2 ANQGSEA. CDR3 nucleotides: TGCAGCCCACCGGCCCTTTCCTACGAGCAGTACTTC. Translated: CSPPALSYEQYF.

V and J are TRBV2 and TRBJ2-1, with 9 bases fitting TRBD2. Germline-derived CDR1 and CDR2 are SNHLY and FYNNEI. V was clipped by 6 bases and J by 7 bases; unmatched bases: 13. This CDR3 comprises 16 residues. CDR3 amino acids: CASRQTGPSGVNEQFF. The CDR3 DNA reads as TGTGCCAGCAGACAAACGGGGCCTAGCGGGGTTAATGAGCAGTTCTTC.

Note on this clonotype: The junction departs from the called germline gene at one end, perhaps through a read error. The CDR3 nucleotides are TGTGCCAGCAGCCGCTGGCCGAAAACCTTGGGGAATGGGCAGTTCTTC. The encoded protein is CASSRWPKTLGNGQFF. The chain has TRBV7-3 and TRBJ2-1; D call uncertain. This CDR3 is 16 amino acids long. The germline gives CDR1 SGHTA, CDR2 FQGTGA.

J is TRBJ2-1 and V is TRBV29-1; 7 bases are a match to TRBD1. CDR3 size: 13 residues. After removal of 4 bases from V and 4 bases from J, the junction contained 4 bases not matched to a gene. CDR1 is SQVTM, CDR2 ANQGSEA, per germline. CDR3 sequence reads: CSVATGRYNEQFF. For the CDR3, the DNA is TGCAGCGTTGCGACAGGGCGATACAATGAGCAGTTCTTC.

The gene calls are TRBV7-6 and TRBJ2-4, with TRBD1 as a possible D gene (5 bases). With the DNA end fitting TRBJ2-7 better, the J assignment may be wrong. The CDR3 spans 19 residues. CDR1 and CDR2 (germline): SGHVS, FNYEAQ. The CDR3 sequence is CASSLATPETVRTTYEQYF. As DNA, the CDR3 is TGTGCCAGCAGCTTAGCGACCCCGGAGACAGTACGTACCACCTACGAGCAGTACTTC.